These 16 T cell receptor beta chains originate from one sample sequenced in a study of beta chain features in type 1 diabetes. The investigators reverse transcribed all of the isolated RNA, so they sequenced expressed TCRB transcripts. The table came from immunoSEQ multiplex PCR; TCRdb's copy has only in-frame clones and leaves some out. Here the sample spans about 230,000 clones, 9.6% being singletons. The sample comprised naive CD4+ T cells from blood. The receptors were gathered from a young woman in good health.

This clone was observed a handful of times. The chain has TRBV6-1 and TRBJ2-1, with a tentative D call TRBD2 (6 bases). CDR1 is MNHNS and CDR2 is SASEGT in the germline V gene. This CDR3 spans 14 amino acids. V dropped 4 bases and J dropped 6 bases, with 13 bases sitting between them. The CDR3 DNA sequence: TGTGCCAGCAGTGGCCGCCCCGGGAGCAATGAGCAGTTCTTC. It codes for CASSGRPGSNEQFF.

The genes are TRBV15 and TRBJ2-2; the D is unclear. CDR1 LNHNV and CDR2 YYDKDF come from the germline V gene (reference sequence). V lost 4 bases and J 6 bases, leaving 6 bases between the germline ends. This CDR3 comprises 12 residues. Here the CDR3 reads CATSKLAGELFF. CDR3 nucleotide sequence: TGTGCCACCAGCAAACTGGCCGGGGAGCTGTTTTTT.

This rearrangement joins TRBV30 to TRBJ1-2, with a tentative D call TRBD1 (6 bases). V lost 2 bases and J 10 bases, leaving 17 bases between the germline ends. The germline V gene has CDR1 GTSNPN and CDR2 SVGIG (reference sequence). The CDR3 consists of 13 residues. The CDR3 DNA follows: TGTGCCTGGAGTATCACAGGGCCTTATCACTACACCTTC. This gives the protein CAWSITGPYHYTF.

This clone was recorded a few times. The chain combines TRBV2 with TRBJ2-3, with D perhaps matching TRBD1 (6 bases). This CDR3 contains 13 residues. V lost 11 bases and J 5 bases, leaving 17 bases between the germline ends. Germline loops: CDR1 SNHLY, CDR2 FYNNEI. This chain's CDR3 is CAVTEGDKDTQYF. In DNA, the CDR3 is TGTGCCGTCACAGAGGGGGATAAAGATACGCAGTATTTT.

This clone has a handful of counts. The CDR3: CASSTRRTGLLNTEAFF. CDR3 nucleotides: TGTGCCAGCAGCACCCGAAGGACAGGGTTGCTGAACACTGAAGCTTTCTTT. The V and J genes are TRBV13 and TRBJ1-1; 8 bases line up with TRBD1. After removal of 5 bases from V and 0 bases from J, the junction contained 11 bases not matched to a gene. In germline, CDR1 is PRHDT, CDR2 FYEKMQ (reference sequence). This CDR3 region has 17 residues.

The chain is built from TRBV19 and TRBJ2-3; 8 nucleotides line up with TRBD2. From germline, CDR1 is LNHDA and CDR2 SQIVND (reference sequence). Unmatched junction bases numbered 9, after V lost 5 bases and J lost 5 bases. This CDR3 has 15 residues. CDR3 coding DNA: TGTGCCAGTAGTGATCGGGGGGGCGCCGGAGATACGCAGTATTTT. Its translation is CASSDRGGAGDTQYF.

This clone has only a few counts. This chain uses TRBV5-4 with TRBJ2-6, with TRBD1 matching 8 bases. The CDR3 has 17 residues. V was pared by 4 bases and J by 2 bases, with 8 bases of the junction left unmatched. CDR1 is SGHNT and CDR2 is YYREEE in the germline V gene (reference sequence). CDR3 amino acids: CASSQDPGQAGANVLTF. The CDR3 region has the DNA TGTGCCAGCAGCCAAGATCCGGGACAGGCTGGGGCCAACGTCCTGACTTTC.

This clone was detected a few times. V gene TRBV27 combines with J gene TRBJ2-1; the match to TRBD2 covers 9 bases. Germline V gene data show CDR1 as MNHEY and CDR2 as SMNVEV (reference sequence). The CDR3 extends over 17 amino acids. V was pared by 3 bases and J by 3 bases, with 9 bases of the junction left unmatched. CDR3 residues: CASSFSGSSGIYNEQFF. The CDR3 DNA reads TGTGCCAGCAGTTTCTCGGGTTCTAGCGGGATCTACAATGAGCAGTTCTTC.

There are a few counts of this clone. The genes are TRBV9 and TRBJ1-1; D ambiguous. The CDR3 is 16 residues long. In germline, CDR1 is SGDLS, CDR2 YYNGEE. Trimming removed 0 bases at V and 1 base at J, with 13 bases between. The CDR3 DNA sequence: TGTGCCAGCAGCGTAGAAGGAGACCTTGGGAACACTGAAGCTTTCTTT. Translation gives CASSVEGDLGNTEAFF.

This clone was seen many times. CDR3 sequence (DNA): TGCAGCGTTCCGGGAGCCAAAAACATTCAGTACTTC. Residues: CSVPGAKNIQYF. This chain joins TRBV29-1 and TRBJ2-4, with unresolved D. Germline V gene data show CDR1 as SQVTM and CDR2 as ANQGSEA. Trimming removed 5 bases at V and 0 bases at J, with 5 bases between. The CDR3 has 12 amino acids.

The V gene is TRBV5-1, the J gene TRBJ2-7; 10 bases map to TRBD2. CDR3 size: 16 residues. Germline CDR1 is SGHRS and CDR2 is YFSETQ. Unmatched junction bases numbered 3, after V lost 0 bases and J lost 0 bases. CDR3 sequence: CASSLGSGRPSYEQYF. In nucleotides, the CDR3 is TGCGCCAGCAGCTTGGGTAGCGGGAGGCCCTCCTACGAGCAGTACTTC.

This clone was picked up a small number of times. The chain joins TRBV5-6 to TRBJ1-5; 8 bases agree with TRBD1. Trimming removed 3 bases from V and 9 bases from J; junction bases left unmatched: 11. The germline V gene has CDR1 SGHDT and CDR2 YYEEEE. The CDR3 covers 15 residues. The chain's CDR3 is CASSSYDRGAGPQHF. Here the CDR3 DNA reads TGTGCCAGCAGCTCGTATGACAGGGGCGCGGGGCCCCAGCATTTT.

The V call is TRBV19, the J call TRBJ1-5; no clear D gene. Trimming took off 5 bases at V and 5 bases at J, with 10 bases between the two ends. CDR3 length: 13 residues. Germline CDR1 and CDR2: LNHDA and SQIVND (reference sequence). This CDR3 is CASSEDSHQPQHF. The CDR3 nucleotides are TGTGCCAGTAGTGAAGACTCCCATCAGCCCCAGCATTTT.

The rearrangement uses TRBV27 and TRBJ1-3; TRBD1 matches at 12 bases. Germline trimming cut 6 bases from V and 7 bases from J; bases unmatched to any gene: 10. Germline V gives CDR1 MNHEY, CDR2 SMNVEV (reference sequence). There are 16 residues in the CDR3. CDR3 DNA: TGTGCCAGCAGGCGTACCGGGACAGGGGGCGTGAACACCATATATTTT. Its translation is CASRRTGTGGVNTIYF.

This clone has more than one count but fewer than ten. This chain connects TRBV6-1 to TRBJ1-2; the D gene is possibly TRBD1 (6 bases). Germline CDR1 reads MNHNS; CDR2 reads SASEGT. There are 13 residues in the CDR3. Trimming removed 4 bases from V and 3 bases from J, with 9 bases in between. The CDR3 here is CASSAQGYYGYTF. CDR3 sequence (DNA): TGTGCCAGCAGTGCACAGGGCTACTATGGCTACACCTTC.

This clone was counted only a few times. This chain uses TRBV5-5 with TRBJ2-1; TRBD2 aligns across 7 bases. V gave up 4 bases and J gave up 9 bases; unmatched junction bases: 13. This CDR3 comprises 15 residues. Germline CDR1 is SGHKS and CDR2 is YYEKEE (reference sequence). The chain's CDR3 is CASSQTLLASGEQFF. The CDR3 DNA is TGTGCCAGCAGCCAGACCTTACTAGCGTCGGGTGAGCAGTTCTTC.